The 17 T cell receptor beta chains in this list originate from one sample, sequenced in a study of T cell changes during pregnancy in multiple sclerosis (dated by TCRdb to between 2018 and 2021). Library construction relied on the immunoSEQ multiplex PCR assay. Held by TCRdb, this immuneACCESS table contains in-frame sequences only and omits some clones. Under half of the omission traces to an unresolved V gene where checked; the cause of the rest is unknown. This sample gives 48,000 or so clones in total; around 92% of them show up just once. 0.91% of the sample belongs to the ten largest clones. The specimen comprised CD4+ T cells from peripheral blood mononuclear cells, sampled in the second trimester of pregnancy. The origin of the receptors is a female donor in good health, enrolled as a control in a pregnancy study.

The genes are TRBV6-1 and TRBJ2-1; D may be TRBD1 (6 bases). The germline gives CDR1 MNHNS, CDR2 SASEGT. V dropped 0 bases and J dropped 5 bases, with 14 bases sitting between them. The CDR3 loop spans 16 amino acids. DNA for the CDR3: TGTGCCAGCAGTGAAGCTGAGACAGGAGACCACAATGAGCAGTTCTTC. It yields the protein CASSEAETGDHNEQFF.

The chain recombines TRBV28 with TRBJ2-6; the match to TRBD2 covers 8 bases. V was pared by 6 bases and J by 4 bases, with 8 bases of the junction left unmatched. Looked up from germline, CDR1 is MDHEN and CDR2 is SYDVKM. This CDR3 comprises 16 residues. This chain's CDR3 is CASSLQRGSGANVLTF. CDR3 DNA: TGTGCCAGCAGCCTACAGCGGGGGTCCGGGGCCAACGTCCTGACTTTC.

This clone occurred once. V is TRBV10-2 and J is TRBJ2-5; 13 bases match TRBD2. Germline V CDR1 and CDR2: WSHSY, SAAADI. Losses at the gene ends were 6 bases for V and 2 bases for J; bases not matched to a gene: 12. The CDR3 covers 18 residues. The CDR3, as DNA: TGCGCCAGCAGAACCGGGACTAGCGGGATTCTAGGGCAAGAGACCCAGTACTTC. Translating gives CASRTGTSGILGQETQYF.

This rearrangement joins TRBV5-1 to TRBJ2-2, with 11 bases identical to TRBD2. J lost 1 base, V lost 3 bases, and 8 bases had no gene match. The germline gives CDR1 SGHRS, CDR2 YFSETQ. The CDR3 spans 18 residues. This chain's CDR3 is CASSSGLAGGRNTGELFF. CDR3 DNA: TGCGCCAGCAGCTCAGGTCTAGCGGGAGGAAGGAACACCGGGGAGCTGTTTTTT. The full variable domain, rest sourced from reference TRBV5-1 and TRBJ2-2, is KAGVTQTPRYLIKTRGQQVTLSCSPISGHRSVSWYQQTPGQGLQFLFEYFSETQRNKGNFPGRFSGRQFSNSRSEMNVSTLELGDSALYLCASSSGLAGGRNTGELFFGEGSRLTVL.

CDR3 coding DNA: TGTGCCAGCAGCTTGGGAGTGGGGAGTCAGCCCCAGCATTTT. Its translation is CASSLGVGSQPQHF. The rearrangement uses TRBV5-5 and TRBJ1-5; D not certain. CDR1 and CDR2 from the germline V gene are SGHKS and YYEKEE (reference sequence). The CDR3 runs 14 residues. The germline V and J ends were trimmed by 0 bases and 6 bases, with 10 bases remaining between them.

The J gene is TRBJ2-5, the V gene TRBV4-1; 9 nucleotides agree with TRBD2. After removal of 0 bases from V and 0 bases from J, the junction contained 8 bases not matched to a gene. Per germline, CDR1 MGHRA and CDR2 YSYEKL. The CDR3 covers 18 residues. The CDR3 nucleotides are TGCGCCAGCAGCCAAGAATTGCGGGGGGGCCCGTACCAAGAGACCCAGTACTTC. Amino acids: CASSQELRGGPYQETQYF.

The chain recombines TRBV2 with TRBJ2-2; 9 bases fit TRBD1. The trim removed 6 bases at V and 6 bases at J, leaving 8 bases unmatched. Germline CDR1 is SNHLY and CDR2 is FYNNEI. This CDR3 contains 15 residues. CDR3 protein: CASRGTGGRAGELFF. The CDR3 DNA reads TGTGCCAGCAGGGGTACAGGGGGCCGGGCCGGGGAGCTGTTTTTT.

The chain links TRBV9 to TRBJ2-1; 15 nucleotides match TRBD2. The CDR3 totals 16 residues. V gave up 0 bases and J gave up 9 bases; unmatched junction bases: 4. Germline V gene lookup returns CDR1 SGDLS and CDR2 YYNGEE. The CDR3 sequence is CASSVEGLAGGGEQFF. DNA of the CDR3: TGTGCCAGCAGCGTAGAGGGACTAGCGGGGGGCGGTGAGCAGTTCTTC.

V and J are TRBV5-8 and TRBJ1-5; D is uncertain. V dropped 0 bases and J dropped 7 bases, with 2 bases sitting between them. The CDR3 is 11 residues long. The germline CDR1 and CDR2 sequences are SGHTS and YDEGEE. The CDR3 loop reads CASSLVQPQHF. DNA for the CDR3: TGTGCCAGCAGCTTGGTACAGCCCCAGCATTTT.

The chain combines TRBV7-9 with TRBJ2-7; TRBD2 is a possible D gene (5 bases). Germline CDR1 SEHNR, CDR2 FQNEAQ (reference sequence). CDR3 length: 16 amino acids. V was shortened by 4 bases and J by 0 bases, with 16 bases between the two germline ends. CDR3 in amino acids: CASSSGRGWFSYEQYF. The CDR3 nucleotides read TGTGCCAGCAGCTCCGGACGGGGATGGTTCTCCTACGAGCAGTACTTC. Supplemented by reference TRBV7-9 and TRBJ2-7, the full variable domain reads DTGVSQNPRHKITKRGQNVTFRCDPISEHNRLYWYRQTLGQGPEFLTYFQNEAQLEKSRLLSDRFSAERPKGSFSTLEIQRTEQGDSAMYLCASSSGRGWFSYEQYFGPGTRLTVT.

The V gene is TRBV4-3, the J gene TRBJ2-1; 7 bases fit TRBD2. Looked up from germline, CDR1 is LGHNA and CDR2 is YSLEER. The CDR3 loop spans 16 amino acids. Trimming removed 3 bases from V and 3 bases from J; junction bases left unmatched: 8. CDR3 sequence reads: CASSQTSSYLYNEQFF. For the CDR3, the DNA is TGCGCCAGCAGCCAGACTAGCTCCTATCTCTACAATGAGCAGTTCTTC.

The CDR3 loop is CASSLGFPYEQYF. CDR3 DNA: TGTGCCAGCAGTCTCGGGTTCCCCTACGAGCAGTACTTC. The chain recombines TRBV28 with TRBJ2-7; D unclear. The germline CDR1 and CDR2 sequences are MDHEN and SYDVKM. This CDR3 has 13 amino acids. Trimming took 5 bases from V and 2 from J, leaving 10 bases between them.

The chain recombines TRBV14 with TRBJ1-6; tentative D call: TRBD1 (6 bases). CDR3 size: 13 residues. CDR1 and CDR2 from the germline V gene are SGHDN and FVKESK. Deletions cut 6 bases from V and 10 bases from J, with 13 bases between. For the CDR3, the DNA is TGTGCCAGCAGTCGGGGACACCCCTCACCCCTCCACTTT. Amino acid sequence: CASSRGHPSPLHF.

This clone was seen a handful of times. This chain uses TRBV19 with TRBJ1-1, with D unresolved. The V and J ends lost 5 bases and 5 bases respectively, with 18 bases between them. There are 15 residues in the CDR3. Germline CDR1 and CDR2: LNHDA and SQIVND (reference sequence). The CDR3, as DNA: TGTGCCAGTAGTCTCTTTCCCGATACGACAACTGAAGCTTTCTTT. Its protein product is CASSLFPDTTTEAFF.

The rearrangement joins TRBV18 to TRBJ2-3, with 7 bases fitting TRBD2. The CDR3 runs to 15 residues. V was pared by 2 bases and J by 1 base, with 3 bases of the junction left unmatched. Germline lookup yields CDR1 KGHSH and CDR2 LQKENI. The CDR3 spells CASSPAAGGTDTQYF. CDR3 nucleotide sequence: TGTGCCAGCTCACCAGCGGCGGGGGGCACAGATACGCAGTATTTT.

This clone has a single count. The J gene is TRBJ2-1, the V gene TRBV18; 13 positions match TRBD2. CDR3 length: 16 amino acids. Germline V gene data show CDR1 as KGHSH and CDR2 as LQKENI. The V and J ends lost 3 bases and 9 bases, in that order; junction bases with no gene match: 8. The CDR3 sequence is CASSPALAGGDGEQFF. CDR3 in DNA: TGTGCCAGCTCACCCGCACTAGCGGGAGGGGATGGTGAGCAGTTCTTC.

This clone was picked up a small number of times. This CDR3 fails to terminate in the conserved phenylalanine or tryptophan, so it likely reflects a read error. The DNA is omitted, as the CDR3 cannot be located on it reliably, and the CDR3 follows TCRdb's listing. This chain links TRBV5-1 with TRBJ2-7; the table's D gene call, TRBD2, was not cross checked with the DNA. From its first to its last residue, the CDR3 has 9 amino acids. CDR1 and CDR2 from the germline V gene are SGHRS and YFSETQ. This CDR3 is CASSLGTSE.